There are many counts of the clone carrying this T cell receptor (beta chain). Its antigen is unidentified. The sample originates from a study of identical twins. Study-level points and caveats: Zero-insertion analyses could be partly confounded by invariant MAIT and iNKT cells. The abundant beta clonotypes from cord blood had fewer insertions, and memory repertoires had none of this.

V was clipped by 5 bases and J by 6 bases, with 14 bases between them. This CDR3 comprises 14 residues. Unique molecular identifiers were in the cDNA, with template-switch universal primer binding. TCRdb called the 5' RACE reads again in MiXCR, with one record for every CDR3 protein. The repertoire consists of around 280,000 distinct CDR3 sequences, with around 8.8% occurring once and the leading ten covering approximately 2.1%. The data were also submitted as part of a second study, on yellow fever vaccine responses in identical twins.

The chain carries TRBV12-3 or TRBV12-4 and TRBJ2-4; D assignment may be TRBD1 or TRBD2 (5 bases each). Sequenced input: memory (CD45RO+) T cells sorted from blood. The TCR originated in a woman aged 18-35 years in good health. The CDR3 nucleotides are TGTGCCAGCAGTCCCTTGGGGGACCTAAACATTCAGTACTTC. It encodes CASSPLGDLNIQYF.